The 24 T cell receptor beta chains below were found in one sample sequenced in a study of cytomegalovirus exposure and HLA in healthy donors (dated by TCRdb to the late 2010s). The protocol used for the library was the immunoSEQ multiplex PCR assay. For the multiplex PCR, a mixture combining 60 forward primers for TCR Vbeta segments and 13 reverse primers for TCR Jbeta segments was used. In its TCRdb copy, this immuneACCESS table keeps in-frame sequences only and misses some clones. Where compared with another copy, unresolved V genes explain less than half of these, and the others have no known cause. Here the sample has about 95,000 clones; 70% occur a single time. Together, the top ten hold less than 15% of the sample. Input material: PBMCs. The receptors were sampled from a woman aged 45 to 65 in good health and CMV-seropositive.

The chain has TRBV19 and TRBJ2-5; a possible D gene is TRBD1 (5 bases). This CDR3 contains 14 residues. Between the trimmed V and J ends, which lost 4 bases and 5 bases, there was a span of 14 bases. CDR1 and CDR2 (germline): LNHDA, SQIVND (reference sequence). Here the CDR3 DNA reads TGTGCCAGTAGTAGGGTTCTCAGGGCCGAGACCCAGTACTTC. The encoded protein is CASSRVLRAETQYF.

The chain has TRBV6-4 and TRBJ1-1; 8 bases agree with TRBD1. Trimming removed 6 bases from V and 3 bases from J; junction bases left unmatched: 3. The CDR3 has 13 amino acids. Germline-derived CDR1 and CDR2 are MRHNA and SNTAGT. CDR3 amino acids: CASSSTGDTEAFF. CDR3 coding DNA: TGTGCCAGCAGCTCGACAGGGGACACTGAAGCTTTCTTT.

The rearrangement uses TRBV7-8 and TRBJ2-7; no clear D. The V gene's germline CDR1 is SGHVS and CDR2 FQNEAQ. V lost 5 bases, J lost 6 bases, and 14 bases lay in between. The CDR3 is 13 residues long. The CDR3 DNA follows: TGTGCCAGCAGCCCAGCGCGGCTTGGCGAGCAGTACTTC. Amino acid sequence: CASSPARLGEQYF. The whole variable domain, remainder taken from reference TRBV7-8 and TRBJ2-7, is GAGVSQSPRYKVAKRGQDVALRCDPISGHVSLFWYQQALGQGPEFLTYFQNEAQLDKSGLPSDRFFAERPEGSVSTLKIQRTQQEDSAVYLCASSPARLGEQYFGPGTRLTVT.

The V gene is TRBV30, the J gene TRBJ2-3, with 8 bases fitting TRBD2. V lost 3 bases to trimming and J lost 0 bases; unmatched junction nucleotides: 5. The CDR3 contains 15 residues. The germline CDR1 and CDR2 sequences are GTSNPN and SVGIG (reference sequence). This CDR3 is CAWSLASGSTDTQYF. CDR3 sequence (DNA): TGTGCCTGGAGCTTGGCTAGCGGGAGCACAGATACGCAGTATTTT.

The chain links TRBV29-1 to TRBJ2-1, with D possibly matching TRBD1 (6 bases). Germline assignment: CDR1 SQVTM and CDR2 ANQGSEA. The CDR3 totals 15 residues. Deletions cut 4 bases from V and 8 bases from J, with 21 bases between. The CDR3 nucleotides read TGCAGCGTTGGTTCCCTCAGGGGTCCAGGGGATGAGCAGTTCTTC. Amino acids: CSVGSLRGPGDEQFF.

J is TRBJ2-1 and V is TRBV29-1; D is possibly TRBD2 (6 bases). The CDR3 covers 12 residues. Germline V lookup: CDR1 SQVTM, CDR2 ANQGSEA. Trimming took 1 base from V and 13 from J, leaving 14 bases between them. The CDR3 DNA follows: TGCAGCGTTGAAGCAACTAGCACTGACCAGTTCTTC. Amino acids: CSVEATSTDQFF.

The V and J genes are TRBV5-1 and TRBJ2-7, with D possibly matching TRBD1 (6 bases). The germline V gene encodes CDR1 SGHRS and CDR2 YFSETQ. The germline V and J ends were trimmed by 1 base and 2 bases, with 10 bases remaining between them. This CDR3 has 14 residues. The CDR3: CASSLWDTAYEQYF. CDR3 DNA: TGCGCCAGCAGCTTGTGGGACACAGCCTACGAGCAGTACTTC.

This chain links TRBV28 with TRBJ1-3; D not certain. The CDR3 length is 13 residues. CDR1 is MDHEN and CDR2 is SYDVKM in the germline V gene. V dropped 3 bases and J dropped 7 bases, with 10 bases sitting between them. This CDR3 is CASSFPGLNTIYF. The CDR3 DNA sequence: TGTGCCAGCAGTTTTCCGGGGTTGAACACCATATATTTT.

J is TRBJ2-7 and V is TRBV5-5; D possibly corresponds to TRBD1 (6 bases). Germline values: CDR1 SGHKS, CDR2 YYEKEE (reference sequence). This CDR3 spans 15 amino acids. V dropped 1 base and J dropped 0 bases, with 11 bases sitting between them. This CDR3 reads CASSLRADSSYEQYF. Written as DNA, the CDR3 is TGTGCCAGCAGCTTGAGGGCGGACAGCTCCTACGAGCAGTACTTC.

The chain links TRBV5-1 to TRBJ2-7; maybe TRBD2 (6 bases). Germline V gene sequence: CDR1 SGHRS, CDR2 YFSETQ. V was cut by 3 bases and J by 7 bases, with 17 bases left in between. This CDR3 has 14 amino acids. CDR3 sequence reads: CASSSGVGAGEQYF. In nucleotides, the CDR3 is TGCGCCAGCAGCTCCGGAGTTGGGGCGGGGGAGCAGTACTTC.

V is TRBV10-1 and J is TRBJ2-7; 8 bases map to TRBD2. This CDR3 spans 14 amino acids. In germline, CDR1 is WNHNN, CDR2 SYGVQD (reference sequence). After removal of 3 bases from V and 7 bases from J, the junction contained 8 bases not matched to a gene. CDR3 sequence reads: CASSDGSGALEQYF. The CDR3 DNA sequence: TGCGCCAGCAGTGATGGTAGCGGGGCCTTGGAGCAGTACTTC.

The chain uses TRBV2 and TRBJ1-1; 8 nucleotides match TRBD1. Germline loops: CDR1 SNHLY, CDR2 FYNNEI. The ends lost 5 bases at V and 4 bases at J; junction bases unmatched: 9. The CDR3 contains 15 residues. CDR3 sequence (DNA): TGTGCCAGCAGTCGCGACAGGGGAGCGGGCACTGAAGCTTTCTTT. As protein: CASSRDRGAGTEAFF. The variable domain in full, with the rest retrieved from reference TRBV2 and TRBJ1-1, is EPEVTQTPSHQVTQMGQEVILRCVPISNHLYFYWYRQILGQKVEFLVSFYNNEISEKSEIFDDQFSVERPDGSNFTLKIRSTKLEDSAMYFCASSRDRGAGTEAFFGQGTRLTVV.

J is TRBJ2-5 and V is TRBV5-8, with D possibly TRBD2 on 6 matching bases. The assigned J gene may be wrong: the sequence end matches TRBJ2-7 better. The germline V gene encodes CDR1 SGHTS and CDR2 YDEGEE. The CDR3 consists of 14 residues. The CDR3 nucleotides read TGTGCCAGCTCCATGGGAGACGGGGACTTCGAGCAGTACTTC. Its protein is CASSMGDGDFEQYF.

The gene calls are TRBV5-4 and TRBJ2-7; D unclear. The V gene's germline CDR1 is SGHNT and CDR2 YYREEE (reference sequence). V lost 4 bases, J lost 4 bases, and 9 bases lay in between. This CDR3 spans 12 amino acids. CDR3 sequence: CASSEQSYEQYF. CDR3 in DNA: TGTGCCAGCAGCGAACAGTCTTACGAGCAGTACTTC.

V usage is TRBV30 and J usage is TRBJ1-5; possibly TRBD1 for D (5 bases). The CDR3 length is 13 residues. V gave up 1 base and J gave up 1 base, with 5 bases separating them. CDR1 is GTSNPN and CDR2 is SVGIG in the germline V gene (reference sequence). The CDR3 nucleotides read TGTGCCTGGAGTGGACAGAGCAATCAGCCCCAGCATTTT. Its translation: CAWSGQSNQPQHF.

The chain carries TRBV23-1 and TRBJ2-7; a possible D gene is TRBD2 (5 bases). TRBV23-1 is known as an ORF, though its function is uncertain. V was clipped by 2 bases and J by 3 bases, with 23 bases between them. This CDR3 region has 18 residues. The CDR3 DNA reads TGCGCCAGCAGTCAACCGCCCCGTTCAAGAGGGCCTCTCTACGAGCAGTACTTC. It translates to CASSQPPRSRGPLYEQYF.

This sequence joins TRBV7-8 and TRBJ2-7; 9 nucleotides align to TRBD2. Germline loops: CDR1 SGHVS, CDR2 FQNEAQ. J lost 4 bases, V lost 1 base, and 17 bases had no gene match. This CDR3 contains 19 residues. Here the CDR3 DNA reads TGTGCCAGCAGCTTAGGGATCCACTCCTTTAGCGGGAGTAATTACGAGCAGTACTTC. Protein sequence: CASSLGIHSFSGSNYEQYF.

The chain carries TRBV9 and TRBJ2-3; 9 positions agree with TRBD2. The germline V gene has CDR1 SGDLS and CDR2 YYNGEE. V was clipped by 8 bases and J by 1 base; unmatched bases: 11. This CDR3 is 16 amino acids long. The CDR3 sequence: CASTPGLAYGTDTQYF. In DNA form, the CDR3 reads TGTGCCAGTACTCCGGGACTAGCATACGGCACAGATACGCAGTATTTT.

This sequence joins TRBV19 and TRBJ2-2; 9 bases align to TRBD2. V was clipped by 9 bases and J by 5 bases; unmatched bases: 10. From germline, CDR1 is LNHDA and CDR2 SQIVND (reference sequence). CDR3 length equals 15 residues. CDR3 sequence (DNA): TGTGCCAGCACAGTTAGCGGGAGTGGAACCGGGGAGCTGTTTTTT. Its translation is CASTVSGSGTGELFF. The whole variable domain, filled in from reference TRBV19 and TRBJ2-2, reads DGGITQSPKYLFRKEGQNVTLSCEQNLNHDAMYWYRQDPGQGLRLIYYSQIVNDFQKGDIAEGYSVSREKKESFPLTVTSAQKNPTAFYLCASTVSGSGTGELFFGEGSRLTVL.

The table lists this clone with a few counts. CDR3 DNA: TGTGCCAGTAGTATAGCTTTAGGGAGGCACAATCAGCCCCAGCATTTT. Translated, it gives CASSIALGRHNQPQHF. The chain has TRBV19 and TRBJ1-5; D unclear. This CDR3 contains 16 residues. CDR1 is LNHDA and CDR2 is SQIVND in the germline V gene (reference sequence). Trimming removed 1 base from V and 3 bases from J, with 13 bases in between.

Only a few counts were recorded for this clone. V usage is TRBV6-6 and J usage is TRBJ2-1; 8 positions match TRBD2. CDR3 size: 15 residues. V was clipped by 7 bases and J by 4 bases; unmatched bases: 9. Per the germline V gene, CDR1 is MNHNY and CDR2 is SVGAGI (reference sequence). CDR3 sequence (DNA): TGTGCCAGCACCACTCGGGGGGGGCAATACAATGAGCAGTTCTTC. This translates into CASTTRGGQYNEQFF.

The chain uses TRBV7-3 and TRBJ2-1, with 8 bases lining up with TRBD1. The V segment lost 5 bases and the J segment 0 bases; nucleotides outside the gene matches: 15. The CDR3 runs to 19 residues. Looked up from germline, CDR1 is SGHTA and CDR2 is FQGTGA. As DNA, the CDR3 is TGTGCCAGCAGCCCCCGCGCAGGGGGCGGCATTAGCTCCTACAATGAGCAGTTCTTC. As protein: CASSPRAGGGISSYNEQFF.

DNA of the CDR3: TGTGCCAGCAGCCCTCGGGGAAACTATGGCTACACCTTC. Its translation: CASSPRGNYGYTF. This chain joins TRBV7-2 and TRBJ1-2; D unresolved. Trimming shortened V by 5 bases and J by 2 bases, and 9 bases separated the two germline ends. The CDR3 is 13 residues long. Germline lookup yields CDR1 SGHTA and CDR2 FQGNSA.

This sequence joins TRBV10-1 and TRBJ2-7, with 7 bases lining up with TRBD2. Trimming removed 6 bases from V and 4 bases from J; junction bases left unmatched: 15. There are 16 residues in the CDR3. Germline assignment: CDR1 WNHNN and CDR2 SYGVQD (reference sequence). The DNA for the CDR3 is TGCGCCAGCAGCGCCTCCGTGATCGGGGGGAGTTACGAGCAGTACTTC. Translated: CASSASVIGGSYEQYF.